This is a list of T cell receptor beta chains from one sample in a study of regulatory T cells in long-lasting Graves disease. TCRdb re-analysed the multiplex PCR reads in MiXCR, keeping a single row per CDR3 protein. The table includes 400,000 to 550,000 distinct CDR3 sequences, around 15% detected once. A further study also used this sample, focusing on T cells in Graves' hyperthyroidism and ophthalmopathy.

Sample: peripheral blood mononuclear cells (PBMCs), taken at new diagnosis, from a patient treated with antithyroid drugs. Receptors were obtained from a woman in her 30s with Graves disease. CDR3s leave out the opening cysteine and the closing phenylalanine or tryptophan. A D gene is named only where the DNA matches it firmly.

CDR3 length: 13; D gene: .; V gene: TRBV11-2; CDR3 protein: ASSFRAQGYNEQF
CDR3 length: 15; D gene: .; V gene: TRBV4-1; CDR3 protein: ASSQDIWQSASYEQY
CDR3 length: 13; D gene: TRBD2; V gene: TRBV20-1; CDR3 protein: SARVAGGVINEQF
CDR3 length: 11; D gene: .; V gene: TRBV5-6; CDR3 protein: ASSSGSGETQY
CDR3 length: 13; D gene: TRBD1; V gene: TRBV19; CDR3 protein: ASSKPGQGADEQF
CDR3 length: 11; D gene: .; V gene: TRBV6-1; CDR3 protein: ASKAEGDQPQH
CDR3 length: 13; D gene: .; V gene: TRBV14; CDR3 protein: ASSQVRGTRNEQF
CDR3 length: 14; D gene: TRBD2; V gene: TRBV5-1; CDR3 protein: ASSLRATSGNGELF
CDR3 length: 12; D gene: .; V gene: TRBV20-1; CDR3 protein: SARWTPEGETQY
CDR3 length: 13; D gene: .; V gene: TRBV11-3; CDR3 protein: ASSLSSRVMDEQF
CDR3 length: 15; D gene: .; V gene: TRBV28; CDR3 protein: ASSQYLTKKNTGELF
CDR3 length: 13; D gene: TRBD2; V gene: TRBV10-3; CDR3 protein: AISRAGAEGDTQY